A selection of T cell receptor beta chains follows, all from one sample in a study of T cell clones after liver transplantation. TCRdb's copy holds only in-frame clones and misses some; the assay was immunoSEQ multiplex PCR. The data show tens of thousands of clones, with under 85% seen just once and approximately 10% held by the top ten. Sequenced material: CD4+ T cells from blood, taken at the 22-month timepoint. Receptors were obtained from a human patient who received a liver transplant. Some T cells may be provided by the graft donor. The CDR3 runs from the conserved cysteine through the conserved F or W. Fields, in order: CDR3 protein, CDR3 DNA, D gene, J gene, V gene, clone size, CDR3 length. The D gene is left open where the match is weak. Where a row states a size, it is once, few, many or the class of an expanded clone; other rows omit it.

CDR3: CASSLFLGLGYGYTF
DNA: TGTGCCAGCAGCTTATTCTTGGGGCTTGGCTATGGCTACACCTTC
D: -
J: TRBJ1-2
V: TRBV7-8
size: few
length: 15

CDR3: CASSFDGQGPMNEKLFF
DNA: TGTGCCAGCAGCTTTGACGGGCAGGGACCAATGAATGAAAAACTGTTTTTT
D: -
J: TRBJ1-4
V: TRBV7-9
size: -
length: 17

CDR3: CASSQVQVYGYTF
DNA: TGCGCCAGCAGCCAAGTACAGGTCTATGGCTACACCTTC
D: -
J: TRBJ1-2
V: TRBV4-1
size: -
length: 13

CDR3: CASNDEGRYSPLHF
DNA: TGTGCCAGCAATGACGAGGGACGTTATTCACCCCTCCACTTT
D: -
J: TRBJ1-6
V: TRBV2
size: -
length: 14

CDR3: CAWAPSSGNTIYF
DNA: TGTGCCTGGGCCCCGAGCTCTGGAAACACCATATATTTT
D: -
J: TRBJ1-3
V: TRBV30
size: -
length: 13

CDR3: CASSLPFGGSIYF
DNA: TGTGCCAGCAGCTTGCCTTTTGGGGGTTCCATATATTTT
D: -
J: TRBJ1-3
V: TRBV7-6
size: -
length: 13

CDR3: CASSIGQGFAEAFF
DNA: TGTGCCAGTAGTATCGGCCAGGGCTTCGCTGAAGCTTTCTTT
D: -
J: TRBJ1-1
V: TRBV19
size: -
length: 14

CDR3: CATDGSPKDNSPLHF
DNA: TGTGCCACCGACGGGAGCCCGAAGGATAATTCACCCCTCCACTTT
D: -
J: TRBJ1-6
V: TRBV2
size: medium-sized
length: 15

CDR3: CASSPTSPGRQPQHF
DNA: TGTGCCAGCAGCCCTACATCTCCGGGGAGGCAGCCCCAGCATTTT
D: -
J: TRBJ1-5
V: TRBV6-5
size: few
length: 15

CDR3: CASTTQGRGRNEQFF
DNA: TGTGCCAGCACCACGCAGGGGAGGGGGAGGAATGAGCAGTTCTTC
D: -
J: TRBJ2-1
V: TRBV7-9
size: -
length: 15

CDR3: CASSPNRDRGEQYF
DNA: TGTGCCAGCAGCCCAAACCGGGACAGGGGTGAGCAGTACTTC
D: TRBD1
J: TRBJ2-7
V: TRBV5-4
size: -
length: 14

CDR3: CASRGQGVHYGYTF
DNA: TGTGCCAGCAGAGGACAGGGGGTTCACTATGGCTACACCTTC
D: TRBD1
J: TRBJ1-2
V: TRBV2
size: -
length: 14

CDR3: CASSVYSNQPQHF
DNA: TGTGCCAGCAGTGTTTATAGCAATCAGCCCCAGCATTTT
D: -
J: TRBJ1-5
V: TRBV2
size: -
length: 13

CDR3: CASTQWTGASDTQYF
DNA: TGTGCCAGCACACAGTGGACAGGGGCTTCAGATACGCAGTATTTT
D: TRBD1
J: TRBJ2-3
V: TRBV11-2
size: -
length: 15

CDR3: CASSPSAQNGYTF
DNA: TGTGCCAGCTCACCTTCCGCACAGAATGGCTACACCTTC
D: -
J: TRBJ1-2
V: TRBV18
size: -
length: 13

CDR3: CASSTGTSGREQYF
DNA: TGTGCCAGCAGCACCGGGACTAGCGGGAGGGAGCAGTACTTC
D: TRBD2
J: TRBJ2-7
V: TRBV6-1
size: few
length: 14

CDR3: CAISESIQATNYNEQFF
DNA: TGTGCCATCAGTGAGTCGATCCAGGCAACAAACTACAATGAGCAGTTCTTC
D: -
J: TRBJ2-1
V: TRBV10-3
size: -
length: 17

CDR3: CASSETGGEAFF
DNA: TGTGCCAGCAGTGAAACAGGGGGCGAAGCTTTCTTT
D: TRBD1
J: TRBJ1-1
V: TRBV6-5
size: -
length: 12

CDR3: CASSLRGYGYTF
DNA: TGTGCCAGCAGCTTACGTGGGTATGGCTACACCTTC
D: -
J: TRBJ1-2
V: TRBV6-5
size: few
length: 12

CDR3: CASSPRQSSYEQYF
DNA: TGTGCCAGCAGCCCCAGACAGAGCTCCTACGAGCAGTACTTC
D: -
J: TRBJ2-7
V: TRBV7-9
size: -
length: 14

CDR3: CASSWTGEGQPQHF
DNA: TGTGCCAGCAGTTGGACAGGGGAAGGTCAGCCCCAGCATTTT
D: TRBD1
J: TRBJ1-5
V: TRBV6-5
size: -
length: 14

CDR3: CASSWDTGELFF
DNA: TGTGCCAGCAGCTGGGACACCGGGGAGCTGTTTTTT
D: -
J: TRBJ2-2
V: TRBV5-6
size: -
length: 12

CDR3: CASSEGLRAGGRSYEQYF
DNA: TGTGCCAGCAGCGAGGGCTTGCGGGCGGGGGGCAGGTCCTACGAGCAGTACTTC
D: TRBD2
J: TRBJ2-7
V: TRBV4-2
size: -
length: 18

CDR3: CASSLATRQYYGYTF
DNA: TGTGCCAGCAGTTTGGCAACCCGACAGTACTATGGCTACACCTTC
D: -
J: TRBJ1-2
V: TRBV28
size: few
length: 15

CDR3: CASSSRTSGGRADTQYF
DNA: TGTGCCAGCAGCTCTAGGACTAGCGGGGGGAGAGCAGATACGCAGTATTTT
D: TRBD2
J: TRBJ2-3
V: TRBV7-3
size: -
length: 17

CDR3: CASRHRGPNYGYTF
DNA: TGTGCCAGTAGACACAGGGGTCCTAACTATGGCTACACCTTC
D: TRBD1
J: TRBJ1-2
V: TRBV19
size: -
length: 14

CDR3: CASSLQGVDYTF
DNA: TGTGCCAGCAGTTTACAGGGGGTGGACTACACCTTC
D: TRBD1
J: TRBJ1-2
V: TRBV28
size: -
length: 12

CDR3: CASSYVGQDEAFF
DNA: TGTGCCAGCAGTTACGTGGGACAAGATGAAGCTTTCTTT
D: -
J: TRBJ1-1
V: TRBV6-5
size: -
length: 13

CDR3: CASSRQGTDTQYF
DNA: TGTGCCAGCAGCCGACAGGGCACAGATACGCAGTATTTT
D: -
J: TRBJ2-3
V: TRBV7-2
size: -
length: 13

CDR3: CASRAGTGMVGELFF
DNA: TGTGCCAGCAGGGCCGGGACAGGGATGGTCGGGGAGCTGTTTTTT
D: TRBD1
J: TRBJ2-2
V: TRBV28
size: few
length: 15

CDR3: CASSPGTGGTEAFF
DNA: TGTGCCAGCAGCCCCGGGACAGGGGGCACTGAAGCTTTCTTT
D: TRBD1
J: TRBJ1-1
V: TRBV7-9
size: few
length: 14

CDR3: CASSRRGQGGGYTF
DNA: TGTGCCAGCAGCCGCCGGGGGCAGGGTGGCGGCTACACCTTC
D: -
J: TRBJ1-2
V: TRBV7-2
size: -
length: 14

CDR3: CASSPPGTGGNEQFF
DNA: TGTGCCAGCAGCCCCCCCGGGACAGGGGGCAATGAGCAGTTCTTC
D: TRBD1
J: TRBJ2-1
V: TRBV7-9
size: -
length: 15

CDR3: CASSLVGTGSDGQPQHF
DNA: TGTGCCAGCAGCTTGGTGGGGACAGGGTCCGATGGTCAGCCCCAGCATTTT
D: TRBD1
J: TRBJ1-5
V: TRBV5-6
size: few
length: 17

CDR3: CASSSVTGENTQYF
DNA: TGTGCCAGCTCATCGGTAACAGGGGAAAATACGCAGTATTTT
D: TRBD1
J: TRBJ2-3
V: TRBV18
size: -
length: 14

CDR3: CASSLVSGANVLTF
DNA: TGTGCCAGCAGCTTGGTCTCTGGGGCCAACGTCCTGACTTTC
D: -
J: TRBJ2-6
V: TRBV13
size: -
length: 14

CDR3: CASSLFGSDNEQFF
DNA: TGTGCCAGCAGCTTATTTGGTAGCGACAATGAGCAGTTCTTC
D: -
J: TRBJ2-1
V: TRBV7-3
size: -
length: 14

CDR3: CASSVDRGPGYTF
DNA: TGTGCCAGCAGTGTGGACAGGGGTCCCGGCTACACCTTC
D: TRBD1
J: TRBJ1-2
V: TRBV2
size: many
length: 13

CDR3: CASSRGGLTEAFF
DNA: TGTGCCAGCAGCCGAGGAGGGCTAACTGAAGCTTTCTTT
D: -
J: TRBJ1-1
V: TRBV6-5
size: -
length: 13

CDR3: CASGSTEGGYTF
DNA: TGCGCCAGCGGCTCCACCGAGGGGGGCTACACCTTC
D: -
J: TRBJ1-2
V: TRBV5-1
size: many
length: 12

CDR3: CASSTPGRGEKLFF
DNA: TGTGCCAGCAGCACCCCGGGGCGCGGTGAAAAACTGTTTTTT
D: -
J: TRBJ1-4
V: TRBV28
size: -
length: 14

CDR3: CASSLQGAVHYGYTF
DNA: TGCGCCAGCAGCTTACAGGGAGCCGTACACTATGGCTACACCTTC
D: -
J: TRBJ1-2
V: TRBV5-1
size: -
length: 15

CDR3: CASSPHREAEQYF
DNA: TGTGCCAGCTCACCACACAGGGAGGCCGAGCAGTACTTC
D: -
J: TRBJ2-7
V: TRBV18
size: -
length: 13

CDR3: CASGGGSPSPLHF
DNA: TGTGCCTCAGGAGGCGGGTCACCTTCACCCCTCCACTTT
D: -
J: TRBJ1-6
V: TRBV10-3
size: few
length: 13

CDR3: CASSPTGGGGYSEKLFF
DNA: TGTGCCAGCAGCCCCACAGGGGGCGGAGGGTACAGTGAAAAACTGTTTTTT
D: TRBD1
J: TRBJ1-4
V: TRBV7-2
size: -
length: 17

CDR3: CASRPPGAAGYEQYF
DNA: TGTGCCAGCAGGCCCCCGGGGGCGGCTGGCTACGAGCAGTACTTC
D: -
J: TRBJ2-7
V: TRBV27
size: -
length: 15

CDR3: CASSIRAYSGNTIYF
DNA: TGTGCCAGTAGTATCCGAGCCTACTCTGGAAACACCATATATTTT
D: -
J: TRBJ1-3
V: TRBV19
size: -
length: 15

CDR3: CAWSGGLGTEAFF
DNA: TGTGCCTGGAGTGGGGGGCTAGGCACTGAAGCTTTCTTT
D: -
J: TRBJ1-1
V: TRBV30
size: once
length: 13

CDR3: CASSLQGAFSYEQYF
DNA: TGTGCCAGCAGTTTACAGGGGGCTTTCTCCTACGAGCAGTACTTC
D: TRBD1
J: TRBJ2-7
V: TRBV28
size: few
length: 15

CDR3: CASSPRGRGEETQYF
DNA: TGTGCCAGCAGTCCCCGTGGCAGGGGTGAAGAGACCCAGTACTTC
D: -
J: TRBJ2-5
V: TRBV28
size: -
length: 15

CDR3: CASRVEGVSANYGYTF
DNA: TGTGCCAGCAGGGTGGAGGGGGTGTCAGCTAACTATGGCTACACCTTC
D: -
J: TRBJ1-2
V: TRBV28
size: -
length: 16

CDR3: CASTQGPQSTEAFF
DNA: TGTGCCAGTACCCAGGGGCCCCAGTCCACTGAAGCTTTCTTT
D: -
J: TRBJ1-1
V: TRBV19
size: -
length: 14

CDR3: CASSVAREETQYF
DNA: TGTGCCAGCAGTGTTGCCAGGGAAGAGACCCAGTACTTC
D: -
J: TRBJ2-5
V: TRBV6-1
size: -
length: 13

CDR3: CAISRDTGWTEAFF
DNA: TGTGCCATCTCTCGGGACACCGGCTGGACTGAAGCTTTCTTT
D: -
J: TRBJ1-1
V: TRBV28
size: -
length: 14

CDR3: CASTGQGLNTEAFF
DNA: TGTGCCAGCACGGGACAGGGATTGAACACTGAAGCTTTCTTT
D: TRBD1
J: TRBJ1-1
V: TRBV2
size: -
length: 14